The sequence of this TCR beta chain was determined in a study of Graves' ophthalmopathy and Graves' hyperthyroidism. Hyperthyroidism was considered stable when no ophthalmopathy appeared within 18 months of follow-up. From RNA, the CDR3 regions of TCR beta chains were amplified and sequenced. Second-round multiplex PCR followed a first-round RT-PCR using HTBI primers. TCRdb passed the multiplex PCR reads through MiXCR, listing each CDR3 protein once. The sample includes about 390,000 distinct CDR3 sequences, 15% to 20% of them seen just once. The germline V gene encodes CDR1 MNHEY and CDR2 SVGEGT. The junction had 7 bases not matched to a gene; V was cut back by 0 bases and J by 0 bases. The CDR3 totals 18 residues.

Sequenced material: peripheral blood. The sequence came from an adult woman with stable Graves' hyperthyroidism. This rearrangement joins TRBV6-2 or TRBV6-3 to TRBJ1-2; TRBD1 matches at 10 bases. The CDR3 protein is CASSYSGTGEVANYGYTF. CDR3 nucleotide sequence: TGTGCCAGCAGTTACTCCGGGACAGGGGAGGTAGCTAACTATGGCTACACCTTC.